A single sample gave rise to the 20 T cell receptor beta chains below, sequenced in a study of cytotoxic CD8 clonotypes in ibrutinib-treated CLL. Clones were sequenced by immunoSEQ multiplex PCR, and TCRdb holds only the in-frame ones, with some missing. The repertoire has some 310,000 clones, more than 65% of them found once; the top ten carry roughly 7%. The sample consisted of PBMCs, taken before ibrutinib treatment. The receptors come from a human donor with chronic lymphocytic leukemia.

The rearrangement joins TRBV5-1 to TRBJ2-1; TRBD2 aligns across 10 bases. V was pared by 4 bases and J by 8 bases, with 9 bases of the junction left unmatched. The CDR3 contains 15 residues. CDR1 SGHRS and CDR2 YFSETQ come from the germline V gene. This chain's CDR3 is CASSPPLAGEDEQFF. CDR3 sequence (DNA): TGCGCCAGCAGCCCCCCGCTAGCGGGAGAGGATGAGCAGTTCTTC.

For the CDR3, the DNA is TGTGCCAGCAGCTTACGGACTAGCATGCTTGAGCAGTTCTTC. Protein: CASSLRTSMLEQFF. The V call is TRBV7-6, the J call TRBJ2-1; 8 bases fit TRBD2. Germline values: CDR1 SGHVS, CDR2 FNYEAQ. This CDR3 comprises 14 residues. Trimming at V came to 2 bases and at J to 9 bases, leaving 6 bases not matched to a gene.

The rearrangement uses TRBV28 and TRBJ2-3, with TRBD2 matching 11 bases. There are 16 residues in the CDR3. Germline trimming cut 6 bases from V and 1 base from J; bases unmatched to any gene: 6. CDR1 MDHEN and CDR2 SYDVKM come from the germline V gene. The CDR3 reads CASRGIAGGGTDTQYF. CDR3 nucleotides: TGTGCCAGCAGGGGAATAGCGGGAGGGGGCACAGATACGCAGTATTTT.

CDR3 nucleotides: TGTGCCAGCAGCAAAAAGGACACCGAGGACTCTGGAAACACCATATATTTT. Translated: CASSKKDTEDSGNTIYF. The rearrangement links TRBV21-1 to TRBJ1-3; the tabulated D call, TRBD1, remains unverified against the DNA. TRBV21-1 is a listed pseudogene. This CDR3 contains 17 residues.

V usage is TRBV25-1 and J usage is TRBJ2-7, with D perhaps matching TRBD2 (6 bases). This CDR3 is 14 amino acids long. Per the germline V gene, CDR1 is MGHDK and CDR2 is SYGVNS. Trimming pared 6 bases from V and 6 bases from J, leaving 18 bases between. DNA of the CDR3: TGTGCCAGCAGACCCCAGGAGGGAATTGGCGAGCAGTACTTC. This gives the protein CASRPQEGIGEQYF.

Of note for this clone: The same CDR3 can be traced to other DNA sequences in this sample. J is TRBJ1-1 and V is TRBV27, with 7 bases matching TRBD1. The V segment lost 1 base and the J segment 2 bases; nucleotides outside the gene matches: 1. CDR3 size: 14 residues. The germline V gene encodes CDR1 MNHEY and CDR2 SMNVEV (reference sequence). The CDR3 loop is CASSLYRGNTEAFF. DNA of the CDR3: TGTGCCAGCAGTTTATACAGGGGTAACACTGAAGCTTTCTTT.

The chain couples TRBV30 to TRBJ2-1; the D gene is possibly TRBD1 (7 bases). V lost 4 bases to trimming and J lost 7 bases, with 20 bases between them. Germline lookup yields CDR1 GTSNPN and CDR2 SVGIG (reference sequence). The CDR3 is 15 amino acids. CDR3 loop: CAWTRGIADGNEQFF. The CDR3 DNA follows: TGTGCCTGGACCAGGGGGATAGCGGATGGGAATGAGCAGTTCTTC.

This chain links TRBV18 with TRBJ2-2, with D uncertain. Germline assignment: CDR1 KGHSH and CDR2 LQKENI. The CDR3 extends over 14 amino acids. V shed 3 bases and J shed 6 bases, with 11 bases lying between them. Here the CDR3 DNA reads TGTGCCAGCTCACCGGCAGTTCGAGCCGGGGAGCTGTTTTTT. Translated, it gives CASSPAVRAGELFF.

The chain uses TRBV18 and TRBJ2-2; D is ambiguous. This CDR3 spans 16 amino acids. V was shortened by 0 bases and J by 4 bases, with 12 bases between the two germline ends. Germline-derived CDR1 and CDR2 are KGHSH and LQKENI. The CDR3 reads CASSPPMVIPTGELFF. The CDR3 coding sequence is TGTGCCAGCTCACCACCAATGGTAATCCCCACCGGGGAGCTGTTTTTT.

This clone was picked up one time. The J gene is TRBJ2-7, the V gene TRBV10-2, with a possible D match to TRBD2 (5 bases). V lost 8 bases and J lost 0, with 11 bases in between. CDR3 size: 13 residues. Germline values: CDR1 WSHSY, CDR2 SAAADI. The CDR3 protein is CASRRANSYEQYF. In nucleotides, the CDR3 is TGCGCCAGCCGGCGGGCGAACTCCTACGAGCAGTACTTC.

This clone was counted once. The chain recombines TRBV30 with TRBJ2-2, with D hard to call. Germline values: CDR1 GTSNPN, CDR2 SVGIG (reference sequence). With 0 bases removed from V and 4 bases from J, the gap between germline ends came to 6 bases. The CDR3 sequence is 13 residues long. DNA for the CDR3: TGTGCCTGGAGTGTAGACCCCACCGGGGAGCTGTTTTTT. It specifies CAWSVDPTGELFF.

This clone was found a few times. The chain uses TRBV19 and TRBJ1-2; no clear D gene. Trimming pared 8 bases from V and 3 bases from J, leaving 4 bases between. Germline CDR1 reads LNHDA; CDR2 reads SQIVND (reference sequence). The CDR3 runs 10 residues. CDR3 sequence: CASGDYGYTF. The CDR3 DNA is TGTGCCAGTGGTGACTATGGCTACACCTTC.

This chain joins TRBV19 and TRBJ1-5; TRBD1 matches at 8 bases. Trimming cost V 3 bases and J 7 bases; bases outside gene matches: 8. This CDR3 contains 15 residues. The germline CDR1 and CDR2 sequences are LNHDA and SQIVND (reference sequence). CDR3 nucleotides: TGTGCCAGTAGTATGGATCGGACAGGGAGACAGCCCCAGCATTTT. Encoded protein: CASSMDRTGRQPQHF.

This sequence joins TRBV7-9 and TRBJ2-7; 9 nucleotides agree with TRBD2. V trimming: 0 bases; J trimming: 6 bases; junction bases outside the gene matches: 9. The CDR3 has 16 amino acids. Germline V lookup: CDR1 SEHNR, CDR2 FQNEAQ (reference sequence). CDR3 region: CASSLASPAGGLEQYF. Written as DNA, the CDR3 is TGTGCCAGCAGCTTAGCTTCTCCAGCGGGAGGTCTCGAGCAGTACTTC.

The J gene is TRBJ1-5, the V gene TRBV10-3, with a possible D match to TRBD1 (6 bases). Trimming removed 5 bases from V and 0 bases from J, with 14 bases in between. There are 16 residues in the CDR3. Germline lookup yields CDR1 ENHRY and CDR2 SYGVKD. This CDR3 reads CAISRTARTSNQPQHF. CDR3 nucleotides: TGTGCCATCAGTAGGACAGCCAGAACTAGCAATCAGCCCCAGCATTTT.

This chain joins TRBV11-3 and TRBJ2-1; tentative D call: TRBD2 (6 bases). Trimming stripped 2 bases from V and 0 bases from J, with 8 bases between. The CDR3 loop spans 15 amino acids. CDR1 is SGHNT and CDR2 is YENEEA in the germline V gene. CDR3 sequence (DNA): TGTGCCAGCAGCTTATTCGGGAGCTCCTACAATGAGCAGTTCTTC. This translates into CASSLFGSSYNEQFF.

This chain connects TRBV19 to TRBJ2-6, with D possibly TRBD1 on 5 matching bases. The V gene lost 6 bases and the J gene lost 0 bases, with 6 bases spanning the gap. The CDR3 is made up of 14 amino acids. CDR1 is LNHDA, CDR2 SQIVND, per germline (reference sequence). CDR3 region: CASRQVSGANVLTF. DNA for the CDR3: TGTGCCAGTAGACAGGTCTCTGGGGCCAACGTCCTGACTTTC.

J is TRBJ2-7 and V is TRBV19; 8 positions agree with TRBD1. In germline, CDR1 is LNHDA, CDR2 SQIVND (reference sequence). The CDR3 has 17 amino acids. With V trimmed by 0 bases and J by 3 bases, 10 bases remained unmatched. CDR3 protein: CASSIDNPDRGVYEQYF. CDR3 in DNA: TGTGCCAGTAGTATAGACAATCCCGACAGGGGAGTCTACGAGCAGTACTTC.

The V and J genes are TRBV10-3 and TRBJ2-4; the D is unclear. Germline V gene data show CDR1 as ENHRY and CDR2 as SYGVKD. The CDR3 runs 16 residues. V lost 3 bases and J 0 bases, leaving 12 bases between the germline ends. The chain's CDR3 is CAISESGSKAKNIQYF. Written as DNA, the CDR3 is TGTGCCATCAGTGAAAGTGGCAGCAAAGCCAAAAACATTCAGTACTTC.

This chain uses TRBV28 with TRBJ2-3; a possible D gene is TRBD1 (5 bases). The CDR3 is 14 residues long. The V end lost 3 bases, the J end lost 0 bases, and 7 bases lay between the germline ends. CDR1 is MDHEN and CDR2 is SYDVKM in the germline V gene. The CDR3 DNA sequence: TGTGCCAGCAGTTTTGCAGGGAGCACAGATACGCAGTATTTT. This sequence encodes CASSFAGSTDTQYF.